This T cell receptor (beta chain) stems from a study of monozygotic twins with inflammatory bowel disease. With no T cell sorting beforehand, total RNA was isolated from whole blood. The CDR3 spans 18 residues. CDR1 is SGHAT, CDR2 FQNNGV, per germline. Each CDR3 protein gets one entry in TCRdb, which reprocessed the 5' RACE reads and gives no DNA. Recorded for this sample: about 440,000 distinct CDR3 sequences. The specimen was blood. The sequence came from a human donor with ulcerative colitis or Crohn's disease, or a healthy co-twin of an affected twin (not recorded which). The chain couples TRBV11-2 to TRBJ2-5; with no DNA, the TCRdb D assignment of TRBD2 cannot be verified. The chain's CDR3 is CASSLSPRLAGPQETQYF.